This record covers a single T cell receptor (beta chain). The antigen is unknown. A second PCR of about 6 to 12 cycles used a sample-barcoded 5' primer and a J-beta primer mix. Every single cDNA molecule received a tag from a template-switch adaptor with 12 random nucleotides. One entry per CDR3 protein, called by TCRdb with MiXCR from the 5' RACE reads. The table has 1,100,000 or so distinct CDR3 sequences, around 43% seen once. The CDR3 has 15 residues. The V and J ends lost 1 base and 6 bases respectively, with 13 bases between them. Per the germline V gene, CDR1 is LGHDT and CDR2 is YNNKEL (reference sequence). The data belong to a study of blood T cells in healthy people across ages. General observations from the study: As naive T cell percentage varied, TCR beta diversity correlated strongly with it. It was not known whether donors were CMV positive (a possible confounder of expanded clonotype changes).

This clonotype was obtained from a woman aged 60-70 years in good health. The material sequenced was blood. The chain couples TRBV3-1 to TRBJ2-1, with TRBD2 as a possible D gene (5 bases). CDR3: CASSQGRPSGNEQFF. The CDR3 DNA reads as TGTGCCAGCAGCCAAGGGAGGCCCTCCGGCAATGAGCAGTTCTTC.